A selection of T cell receptor beta chains follows, all from one sample in a study of blood T cells in healthy people across ages. TCRdb passed the 5' RACE reads through MiXCR, listing each CDR3 protein once. The sample carries about 840,000 distinct CDR3 sequences, 25% to 30% recorded once. The sample was also linked to a second study, of T cells of mothers and their children.

The source material was blood. These TCRs come from a woman aged 40 to 55 in good health. Each CDR3 is given with its conserved first and last residue. The D gene is left open where the match is weak. Size is omitted from some rows. Given values are once, few, many or a class for expanded clones.

TRBJ1-2 | TRBV13 | 14 | NA | NA | TGTGCCAGCAGCTTAGAACTGGAGAACTATGGCTACACCTTC | CASSLELENYGYTF
TRBJ1-4 | TRBV28 | 10 | NA | NA | TGTGCCAGCAGTTTCGGAAAACTGTTTTTT | CASSFGKLFF
TRBJ2-5 | TRBV11-2 | 15 | TRBD2 | NA | TGTGCCAGCAGCAATCTAGCGGGCTTTCAAGAGACCCAGTACTTC | CASSNLAGFQETQYF
TRBJ2-1 | TRBV10-3 | 16 | NA | many | TGTGCCATCAGTGTGTCGGACGTAAGCTCCTACAATGAGCAGTTCTTC | CAISVSDVSSYNEQFF
TRBJ2-7 | TRBV18 | 14 | NA | NA | TGTGCCAGCTCACCAAACGCAGCTTCCTACGAGCAGTACTTC | CASSPNAASYEQYF
TRBJ2-5 | TRBV5-1 | 14 | NA | few | TGCGCCAGCAGCGCCCGGACGGATTCCGATGAGCAGTACTTC | CASSARTDSDEQYF
TRBJ1-2 | TRBV5-1 | 13 | TRBD1 | NA | TGCGCCAGCAGTTCAGGGGGCCCCTATGGCTACACCTTC | CASSSGGPYGYTF
TRBJ2-7 | TRBV29-1 | 12 | TRBD1 | many | TGCAGCGTTGGGGACAGGGGGTACGAGCAGTACTTC | CSVGDRGYEQYF
TRBJ2-2 | TRBV7-2 | 15 | TRBD1 | few | TGTGCCAGCAGCCACGGACAGGGATACACCGGGGAGCTGTTTTTT | CASSHGQGYTGELFF
TRBJ2-7 | TRBV28 | 13 | TRBD1 | few | TGTGCCAACAGACTACCGGGACAGGCACCACAGTACTTC | CANRLPGQAPQYF
TRBJ2-1 | TRBV24-1 | 14 | NA | many | TGTGCCACCAGAGGATCTGGTGGAGACAATGAGCAGTTCTTC | CATRGSGGDNEQFF
TRBJ2-3 | TRBV10-3 | 15 | TRBD2 | few | TGTGCCATCAGTGGAAGCGGGGGATATGCAGATACGCAGTATTTT | CAISGSGGYADTQYF